This T cell receptor beta chain originates from a study of regulatory dendritic cells for organ transplantation. Sequenced by immunoSEQ multiplex PCR; TCRdb stores in-frame clones only, minus some. The table includes roughly 4,200 clones, 60% detected once. The sample holds one count of this clone. What it binds is unknown. Looked up from germline, CDR1 is MNHEY and CDR2 is SVGAGI. The length of the CDR3 is 12 residues. With 5 bases removed from V and 2 bases from J, the gap between germline ends came to 7 bases. CFSE-labeled sorted T cells met regulatory or mature dendritic cells for around 5 days. The TCR sequence derives from a human donor in good health. Source material: memory CD8+ T cells from blood cultured with regulatory dendritic cells. As for subset: CD45RO+ memory T cells. The chain is built from TRBV6-5 and TRBJ2-7; D not certain. CDR3 sequence (DNA): TGTGCCAGCAGTCCCAATGCCTACGAGCAGTACTTC. This encodes CASSPNAYEQYF.